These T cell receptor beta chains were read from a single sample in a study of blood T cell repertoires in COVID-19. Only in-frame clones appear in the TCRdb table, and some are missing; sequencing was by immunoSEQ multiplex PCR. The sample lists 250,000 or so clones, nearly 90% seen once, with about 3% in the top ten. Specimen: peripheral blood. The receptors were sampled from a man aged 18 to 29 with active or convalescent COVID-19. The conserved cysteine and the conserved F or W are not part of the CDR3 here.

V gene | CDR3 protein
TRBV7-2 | ASTPGTDTQY
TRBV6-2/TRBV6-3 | ASSPGLVVVNEQF
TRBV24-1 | ATSDGRGAGEKLF
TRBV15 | ATSRAGGITDTQY
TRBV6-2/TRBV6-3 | ASSYSVSAGVTTYEQY
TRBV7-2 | ASSLSGAQETQY
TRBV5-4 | ASSSGGRWAARSGNTIY
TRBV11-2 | ASSLGRLAVQETQY
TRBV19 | ASSIDLRTEAF
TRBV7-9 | ASSHGGILMNTEAF
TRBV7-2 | ASSLGVDRGNYGYT
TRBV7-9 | ASRAGTGITGELF
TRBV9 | ASSVGQGKDTEAF
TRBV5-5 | ASSLVFGGSSNQPQH
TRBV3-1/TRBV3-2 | ASSQITGTRFYEQY
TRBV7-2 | ASSLDSEAF
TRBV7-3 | ASSPDRASTDTQY
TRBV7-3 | ASSLRADHEAF
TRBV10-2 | ASSTTSTDTQY
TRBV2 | ASRWDSSGNTIY
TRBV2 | ASSARNREKGYT
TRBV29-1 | SVEPLTGASDGYT
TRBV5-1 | ASSLMPLRPGQPQH
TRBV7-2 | ASGGVGTEAF
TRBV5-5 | ASSPRVPYEQY
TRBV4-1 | ASSQPLLAGDTGELF
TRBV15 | ATSIDRGYGYT
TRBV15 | ATSREPGTGGDEQY
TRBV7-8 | ASSLHRGSGNTIY
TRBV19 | ASSISLAVTDTQY
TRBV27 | ASSLRSSSLSSYNEQF
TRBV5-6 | ASSDGTGNEKLF
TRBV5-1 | ASSPQGPYEQY
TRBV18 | ASSPRTGDTEAF
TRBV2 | ASSDVVVSLATNEKLF
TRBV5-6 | ASSLGGGRGYNEQF
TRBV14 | ASSYRGSYGYT
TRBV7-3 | ASSPGLSSGYT
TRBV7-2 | ASSFVLDPGQY
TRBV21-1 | ATWPGLAGGTDTQY